This T cell receptor beta chain is from a study of blood T cell repertoires in COVID-19. On the study more broadly: Samples of COVID-19 (acute and convalescent) were obtained from the United States, Italy and Spain. Sample material is recorded as cDNA or gDNA derived from T cells, B-cell-depleted T cells, or PBMCs.

Comments on this clone: The same CDR3 can be traced to other DNA sequences in this sample.

Germline V gives CDR1 SNHLY, CDR2 FYNNEI. Trimming stripped 5 bases from V and 3 bases from J, with 7 bases between. There are 12 residues in the CDR3. Per the original methods: Counts of nucleated cells, estimated from reference gene primer amplification, were obtained. Clones were read by immunoSEQ multiplex PCR, and TCRdb kept only the in-frame ones, dropping some. V and J calls and clone size are copied from that table; D and trimming were computed from the DNA. This table holds roughly 350,000 clones, more than 75% found once. Sequencing was performed on peripheral blood. The chain links TRBV2 to TRBJ1-2; TRBD1 is a possible D gene (5 bases). This TCR was sampled from a woman aged 25 to 39 with COVID-19, enrolled during active disease. Written as DNA, the CDR3 is TGTGCCAGCAGTCCGGGGGACTATGGCTACACCTTC. Protein sequence: CASSPGDYGYTF. The full variable domain, in which reference TRBV2 and TRBJ1-2 provide the parts outside the CDR3, is EPEVTQTPSHQVTQMGQEVILRCVPISNHLYFYWYRQILGQKVEFLVSFYNNEISEKSEIFDDQFSVERPDGSNFTLKIRSTKLEDSAMYFCASSPGDYGYTFGSGTRLTVV.